The rows below give T cell receptor beta chains drawn from one sample of a study of OX40 agonist ivuxolimab in advanced cancers. Generated by immunoSEQ multiplex PCR, the TCRdb table keeps only in-frame clones and is missing some. The sample lists approximately 26,000 clones; approximately 75% were seen once. The sample consisted of CD4+ or CD8+ T cells sorted from blood, taken in a trial of the OX40 agonist ivuxolimab. The receptors stem from an adult with an advanced solid tumor such as melanoma, head and neck, liver or kidney cancer. Both conserved end residues are part of each CDR3. D genes are given only for firm matches. Size values are once, few and many counts, or a class for expanded clones, and some rows have none.

v_gene	j_gene	d_gene	abundance	CDR3nt	CDR3aa
TRBV6-1	TRBJ2-7	TRBD2	many	TGTGCCAGCAGTGAAATTAGCGGGAGCTCCTACGAGCAGTACTTC	CASSEISGSSYEQYF
TRBV5-8	TRBJ2-7	.	.	TGTGCCAGCAGCTTGGATACGGGGTCTTCCTACGAGCAGTACTTC	CASSLDTGSSYEQYF
TRBV5-6	TRBJ2-7	.	.	TGTGCCAGCAGCTGGGGACGGACCTACGAGCAGTACTTC	CASSWGRTYEQYF
TRBV11-2	TRBJ2-3	.	.	TGTGCCAGCAGCCCAGGGTCAGATACGCAGTATTTT	CASSPGSDTQYF
TRBV7-9	TRBJ2-7	.	.	TGTGCCAGCAGCGGGGCAGCCTACGAGCAGTACTTC	CASSGAAYEQYF
TRBV5-1	TRBJ2-5	.	.	TGCGCCAGCAGCTTGGGTAGGGGCCGGTACGAAGAGACCCAGTACTTC	CASSLGRGRYEETQYF
TRBV5-1	TRBJ1-6	.	.	TGCGCCAGCAGCCCTACAGGGAATTCACCCCTCCACTTT	CASSPTGNSPLHF
TRBV7-3	TRBJ2-3	TRBD1	.	TGTGCCAGCAGCACGGGACAGACCTCCACAGATACGCAGTATTTT	CASSTGQTSTDTQYF
TRBV5-1	TRBJ2-1	.	.	TGCGCCAGCCACCCCGGGACCGGCTACAATGAGCAGTTCTTC	CASHPGTGYNEQFF
TRBV5-5	TRBJ2-1	.	few	TGTGCCAGCAGCTTAATAGCCGGTAGCTCCTACAATGAGCAGTTCTTC	CASSLIAGSSYNEQFF
TRBV28	TRBJ1-1	TRBD1	medium-sized	TGTGCCAGCAGTTTAACAGGGGAGTCGGTGAACACTGAAGCTTTCTTT	CASSLTGESVNTEAFF
TRBV30	TRBJ1-1	TRBD1	.	TGTGCCTGGAGCAGGACAGGGCTGAACACTGAAGCTTTCTTT	CAWSRTGLNTEAFF
TRBV6-1	TRBJ2-7	.	medium-sized	TGTGCCAGCAGTGAAACGGGATGGAAGGCCTACGAGCAGTACTTC	CASSETGWKAYEQYF
TRBV7-2	TRBJ2-1	TRBD1	.	TGTGCCAGCAGCCCCCGGGACAGAGACAATGAGCAGTTCTTC	CASSPRDRDNEQFF
TRBV28	TRBJ2-1	TRBD2	.	TGTGCCAGCAGGCGACTAGCGGGAGCCATGAATGAGCAGTTCTTC	CASRRLAGAMNEQFF
TRBV9	TRBJ1-1	.	.	TGTGCCAGCAGCGTAGTGGGGGTCGGCACTGAAGCTTTCTTT	CASSVVGVGTEAFF